These 29 T cell receptor beta chains share one sample of origin, sequenced in a study of blood T cell repertoires in COVID-19. Sequenced by immunoSEQ multiplex PCR; TCRdb stores in-frame clones only, minus some. The sample shows around 340,000 clones, more than 70% of them seen only once. The sequencing input was peripheral blood. Every receptor here comes from a woman aged 55-70 years with COVID-19, enrolled during active disease.

V is TRBV2 and J is TRBJ2-6; TRBD1 matches at 8 bases. V lost 4 bases to trimming and J lost 1 base; unmatched junction nucleotides: 6. The CDR3 loop spans 17 amino acids. Germline-derived CDR1 and CDR2 are SNHLY and FYNNEI. This chain's CDR3 is CASSARTGGSGANVLTF. The CDR3 DNA reads as TGTGCCAGCAGTGCCCGTACAGGGGGATCTGGGGCCAACGTCCTGACTTTC.

The chain is built from TRBV29-1 and TRBJ2-3; D gene uncertain. There are 12 residues in the CDR3. Trimming removed 4 bases from V and 0 bases from J, with 5 bases in between. Germline-derived CDR1 and CDR2 are SQVTM and ANQGSEA. CDR3 in DNA: TGCAGCGTTGGAACAAGCACAGATACGCAGTATTTT. Protein sequence: CSVGTSTDTQYF.

The V call is TRBV9, the J call TRBJ2-1; 10 positions match TRBD2. The CDR3 spans 14 residues. The germline V gene has CDR1 SGDLS and CDR2 YYNGEE. V lost 0 bases to trimming and J lost 10 bases; unmatched junction nucleotides: 4. CDR3 protein: CASSVGSLAGEQFF. In nucleotides, the CDR3 is TGTGCCAGCAGCGTAGGGTCACTAGCGGGGGAGCAGTTCTTC.

In DNA, the CDR3 is TGCGCCAGCAGTTCACAGGGGGCGCATGAAAAACTGTTTTTT. Residues: CASSSQGAHEKLFF. The chain uses TRBV4-1 and TRBJ1-4; TRBD1 agrees at 9 bases. V dropped 6 bases and J dropped 6; count of bases not matched to a gene: 5. CDR1 and CDR2 from the germline V gene are MGHRA and YSYEKL. The length of the CDR3 is 14 residues.

The chain uses TRBV7-3 and TRBJ1-6; D may be TRBD1 (6 bases). V lost 4 bases to trimming and J lost 8 bases, with 9 bases between them. Germline assignment: CDR1 SGHTA and CDR2 FQGTGA. The CDR3 is 13 amino acids. The CDR3 region is CASSSNRDSPLHF. In DNA, the CDR3 is TGTGCCAGCAGCTCCAACAGGGATTCACCCCTCCACTTT.

The chain has TRBV4-2 and TRBJ1-2; TRBD1 matches 7 bases. The germline V gene encodes CDR1 LGHNA and CDR2 YNFKEQ. This CDR3 is built from 17 residues. The ends lost 0 bases at V and 5 bases at J; junction bases unmatched: 12. CDR3 loop: CASSQDLRIETGYGYTF. As DNA, the CDR3 is TGTGCCAGCAGCCAAGATCTGAGAATTGAGACAGGGTATGGCTACACCTTC.

The V and J genes are TRBV5-4 and TRBJ2-5; 9 bases are shared with TRBD1. Looked up from germline, CDR1 is SGHNT and CDR2 is YYREEE (reference sequence). J was trimmed by 4 bases and V by 1 base; bases with no gene match: 2. The CDR3 has 14 amino acids. The CDR3 DNA reads as TGTGCCAGCAGCTTGACGGGACAGGGAGAGACCCAGTACTTC. Amino acids: CASSLTGQGETQYF.

CDR3 nucleotides: TGTGCCAGTGAGACAGGGGAACGGGGCAATCAGCCCCAGCATTTT. Encoded protein: CASETGERGNQPQHF. The rearrangement links TRBV19 to TRBJ1-5; TRBD1 matches 8 bases. Per germline, CDR1 LNHDA and CDR2 SQIVND (reference sequence). There are 15 residues in the CDR3. Trimming removed 8 bases from V and 2 bases from J; junction bases left unmatched: 8.

The rearrangement uses TRBV19 and TRBJ1-2; TRBD1 might be the D (6 bases). Germline assignment: CDR1 LNHDA and CDR2 SQIVND (reference sequence). The CDR3 has 13 amino acids. The V gene lost 2 bases and the J gene lost 8 bases, with 12 bases spanning the gap. CDR3 region: CASSIQGLGGYTF. CDR3 coding DNA: TGTGCCAGTAGTATACAGGGGCTTGGAGGCTACACCTTC.

V and J are TRBV14 and TRBJ2-3; 9 bases fit TRBD2. CDR3 size: 17 residues. V was clipped by 4 bases and J by 4 bases; unmatched bases: 12. Germline V lookup: CDR1 SGHDN, CDR2 FVKESK. CDR3 in DNA: TGTGCCAGCAGCCGATTCCTACCGGGACTAGCTGCAGATACGCAGTATTTT. Protein: CASSRFLPGLAADTQYF.

CDR3 DNA sequence: TGTGCCAGCAGCCAAGAAAGACTAGCGGGGAGCACAGATACGCAGTATTTT. Residues: CASSQERLAGSTDTQYF. The chain uses TRBV3-1 (or the pseudogene TRBV3-2) and TRBJ2-3, with 11 bases fitting TRBD2. J lost 0 bases, V lost 0 bases, and 2 bases had no gene match. The germline V gene has CDR1 LGHDT and CDR2 YNNKEL (reference sequence). CDR3 size: 17 residues.

This chain joins TRBV15 and TRBJ1-2; D is unresolved. This CDR3 has 12 residues. CDR1 is LNHNV and CDR2 is YYDKDF in the germline V gene (reference sequence). The ends were cut back, 4 bases at V and 3 bases at J, with 6 bases in the middle. CDR3 DNA: TGTGCCACCAGCAACTTGGACTATGGCTACACCTTC. Translated, it gives CATSNLDYGYTF.

The chain carries TRBV5-4 and TRBJ2-1; 8 bases align to TRBD2. Trimming cost V 0 bases and J 4 bases; bases outside gene matches: 3. Germline V gives CDR1 SGHNT, CDR2 YYREEE (reference sequence). This CDR3 region has 15 residues. The CDR3 DNA reads as TGTGCCAGCAGCTTGGCTAGCGGGTCGTACAATGAGCAGTTCTTC. Translation: CASSLASGSYNEQFF.

The chain couples TRBV3-1 (or the pseudogene TRBV3-2) to TRBJ1-3; D remains unclear. There are 15 residues in the CDR3. Between the trimmed V and J ends, which lost 1 base and 3 bases, there was a span of 10 bases. CDR1 and CDR2 from the germline V gene are LGHDT and YNNKEL (reference sequence). CDR3 loop: CASSQASYFGNTIYF. For the CDR3, the DNA is TGTGCCAGCAGCCAAGCTAGCTATTTTGGAAACACCATATATTTT.

The J gene is TRBJ1-3, the V gene TRBV7-9; a possible D gene is TRBD1 (5 bases). Germline CDR1 is SEHNR and CDR2 is FQNEAQ (reference sequence). Trimming pared 5 bases from V and 1 base from J, leaving 18 bases between. The CDR3 covers 17 residues. In DNA, the CDR3 is TGTGCCAGCAGCGCGACAGCTTACCCCCGTTCTGGAAACACCATATATTTT. Its protein product is CASSATAYPRSGNTIYF. Together with reference TRBV7-9 and TRBJ1-3, the CDR3 gives the full variable domain: DTGVSQNPRHKITKRGQNVTFRCDPISEHNRLYWYRQTLGQGPEFLTYFQNEAQLEKSRLLSDRFSAERPKGSFSTLEIQRTEQGDSAMYLCASSATAYPRSGNTIYFGEGSWLTVV.

This clone was detected only once. V gene TRBV5-1 combines with J gene TRBJ1-1; 8 bases line up with TRBD1. This CDR3 comprises 14 residues. J gave up 4 bases and V 1 base, and 3 bases lay outside the gene matches. Germline V gene sequence: CDR1 SGHRS, CDR2 YFSETQ. The CDR3 is CASSLRQGLTEAFF. As DNA, the CDR3 is TGCGCCAGCAGCTTGCGACAGGGGCTCACTGAAGCTTTCTTT.

The chain uses TRBV20-1 and TRBJ1-2; D is unresolved. This CDR3 spans 15 amino acids. The V end was cut by 3 bases, the J end by 0 bases, with 14 bases between. Germline V gives CDR1 DFQATT, CDR2 SNEGSKA (reference sequence). As DNA, the CDR3 is TGCAGTGCTAGTCCGGGGATAAGAGCTAACTATGGCTACACCTTC. Its translation is CSASPGIRANYGYTF.

This chain joins TRBV5-5 and TRBJ1-5; D is unresolved. V was pared by 7 bases and J by 4 bases, with 18 bases between. This CDR3 contains 15 residues. The germline CDR1 and CDR2 sequences are SGHKS and YYEKEE (reference sequence). The CDR3 protein is CASAILDGKNQPQHF. In DNA, the CDR3 is TGTGCCAGCGCTATACTTGACGGGAAGAATCAGCCCCAGCATTTT. The full variable domain, in which reference TRBV5-5 and TRBJ1-5 provide the parts outside the CDR3, is DAGVTQSPTHLIKTRGQQVTLRCSPISGHKSVSWYQQVLGQGPQFIFQYYEKEERGRGNFPDRFSARQFPNYSSELNVNALLLGDSALYLCASAILDGKNQPQHFGDGTRLSIL.

The CDR3 nucleotides are TGTGCCAGCAGCCCAGCAGGGATCGGGGAGCTGTTTTTT. Translation: CASSPAGIGELFF. The chain uses TRBV9 and TRBJ2-2; possibly TRBD1 for D (5 bases). Germline values: CDR1 SGDLS, CDR2 YYNGEE. V was trimmed by 4 bases and J by 7 bases, leaving 11 bases between them. CDR3 length: 13 residues.

This sequence joins TRBV2 and TRBJ1-5, with TRBD1 as a possible D gene (5 bases). V dropped 6 bases and J dropped 4 bases, with 10 bases sitting between them. The CDR3 loop spans 13 amino acids. Germline V gene data show CDR1 as SNHLY and CDR2 as FYNNEI. In DNA, the CDR3 is TGTGCCAGCAGCCAACAGGTTAATCAGCCCCAGCATTTT. The encoded protein is CASSQQVNQPQHF.

The V and J genes are TRBV5-1 and TRBJ1-2; D uncertain. The CDR3 is 13 amino acids. V lost 0 bases and J 4 bases, leaving 7 bases between the germline ends. Germline loops: CDR1 SGHRS, CDR2 YFSETQ. The CDR3 DNA sequence: TGCGCCAGCAGCTTGGCCGCGAGCTATGGCTACACCTTC. Translated: CASSLAASYGYTF.

This chain connects TRBV5-1 to TRBJ2-3; TRBD2 aligns across 9 bases. With V trimmed by 2 bases and J by 2 bases, 6 bases remained unmatched. There are 16 residues in the CDR3. Germline V lookup: CDR1 SGHRS, CDR2 YFSETQ. In DNA, the CDR3 is TGCGCCAGCAGCTTAAGAAGCGGGGGGTACACAGATACGCAGTATTTT. Translation: CASSLRSGGYTDTQYF.

This clone was counted a single time. This sequence joins TRBV28 and TRBJ2-7; D remains ambiguous. V was pared by 6 bases and J by 3 bases, with 21 bases between. Germline V gene lookup returns CDR1 MDHEN and CDR2 SYDVKM. The CDR3 runs 16 residues. The chain's CDR3 is CASSNPSYVLNYEQYF. Here the CDR3 DNA reads TGTGCCAGCAGCAACCCCTCCTACGTACTGAACTACGAGCAGTACTTC.

V and J are TRBV7-9 and TRBJ1-1; weak D call: TRBD1 (5 bases). V lost 5 bases and J 2 bases, leaving 9 bases between the germline ends. This CDR3 has 13 residues. From germline, CDR1 is SEHNR and CDR2 FQNEAQ (reference sequence). CDR3 protein: CASSPDSNTEAFF. The CDR3 bases are TGTGCCAGCAGCCCCGACAGTAACACTGAAGCTTTCTTT. The full variable domain, its missing parts supplied by reference TRBV7-9 and TRBJ1-1, is DTGVSQNPRHKITKRGQNVTFRCDPISEHNRLYWYRQTLGQGPEFLTYFQNEAQLEKSRLLSDRFSAERPKGSFSTLEIQRTEQGDSAMYLCASSPDSNTEAFFGQGTRLTVV.

This chain joins TRBV15 and TRBJ1-1; D is unresolved. V lost 1 base, J lost 3 bases, and 15 bases lay in between. The germline gives CDR1 LNHNV, CDR2 YYDKDF (reference sequence). The CDR3 runs 16 residues. CDR3 DNA sequence: TGTGCCACCAGCAGAGGGTCAGGAGGGTGGGACACTGAAGCTTTCTTT. Translated, it gives CATSRGSGGWDTEAFF.

The sample holds one count of this clone. J is TRBJ2-5 and V is TRBV7-2; 12 nucleotides match TRBD2. The CDR3 spans 15 residues. V gave up 0 bases and J gave up 5 bases; unmatched junction bases: 1. In germline, CDR1 is SGHTA, CDR2 FQGNSA. CDR3 sequence: CASSLAGTSGETQYF. The DNA for the CDR3 is TGTGCCAGCAGCTTAGCCGGGACTAGCGGGGAGACCCAGTACTTC.

This rearrangement joins TRBV27 to TRBJ1-4; TRBD1 matches at 10 bases. J lost 7 bases, V lost 5 bases, and 4 bases had no gene match. CDR3 length equals 14 residues. Germline V gene sequence: CDR1 MNHEY, CDR2 SMNVEV (reference sequence). CDR3 amino acids: CASSQDRGSEKLFF. CDR3 bases: TGTGCCAGCAGTCAGGACAGGGGGTCTGAAAAACTGTTTTTT.

V is TRBV19 and J is TRBJ1-2; no reliable D call. Germline V gives CDR1 LNHDA, CDR2 SQIVND (reference sequence). V lost 5 bases to trimming and J lost 4 bases, with 11 bases between them. The CDR3 is made up of 13 amino acids. This CDR3 reads CASSERQSYGYTF. CDR3 coding DNA: TGTGCCAGTAGTGAGCGGCAGTCCTATGGCTACACCTTC. Filled out from reference TRBV19 and TRBJ1-2, the complete variable domain reads DGGITQSPKYLFRKEGQNVTLSCEQNLNHDAMYWYRQDPGQGLRLIYYSQIVNDFQKGDIAEGYSVSREKKESFPLTVTSAQKNPTAFYLCASSERQSYGYTFGSGTRLTVV.

The CDR3 is CATRSRGEDQPQHF. DNA of the CDR3: TGTGCCACCCGATCCCGGGGGGAGGATCAGCCCCAGCATTTT. The chain has TRBV19 and TRBJ1-5, with D tentatively TRBD1 (5 bases). Germline CDR1 LNHDA, CDR2 SQIVND (reference sequence). Deletions cut 10 bases from V and 5 bases from J, with 18 bases between. The CDR3 totals 14 residues.